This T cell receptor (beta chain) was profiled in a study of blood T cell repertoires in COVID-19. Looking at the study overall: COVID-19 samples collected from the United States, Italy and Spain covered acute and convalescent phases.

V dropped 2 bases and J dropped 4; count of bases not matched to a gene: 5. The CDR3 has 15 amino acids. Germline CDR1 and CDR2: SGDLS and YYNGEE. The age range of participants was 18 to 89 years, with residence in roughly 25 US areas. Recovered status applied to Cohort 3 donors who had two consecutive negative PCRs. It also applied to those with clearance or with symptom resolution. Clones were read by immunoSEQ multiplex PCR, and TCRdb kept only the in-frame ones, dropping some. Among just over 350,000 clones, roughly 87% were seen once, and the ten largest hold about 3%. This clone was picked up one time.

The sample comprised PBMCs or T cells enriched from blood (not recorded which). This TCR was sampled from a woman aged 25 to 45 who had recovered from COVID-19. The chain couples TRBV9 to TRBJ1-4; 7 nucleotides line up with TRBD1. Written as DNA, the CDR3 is TGTGCCAGCAGCGTGTCCGGGACAGTTAATGAAAAACTGTTTTTT. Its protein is CASSVSGTVNEKLFF.